This T cell receptor (beta chain) was sequenced in a study of PD-1 blockade in classical Hodgkin lymphoma. General study results and limits: Sources of repertoire differences remain undefined, possibly disease activity or prior therapy.

Time point given: cycle 4 day 1 (C4D1), after 5 to 7 weeks of nivolumab. Brentuximab vedotin exposure varied among the patients, all of whom had relapsed after autologous stem cell transplantation. V lost 1 base, J lost 4 bases, and 8 bases lay in between. CDR1 is MGHRA, CDR2 YSYEKL, per germline. This CDR3 has 14 residues. This clone is deemed medium-sized. Its antigen is unknown. TCRdb's copy holds only in-frame clones and misses some; the assay was immunoSEQ multiplex PCR. Among fewer than 9,000 clones listed, approximately 90% were seen once. The chain couples TRBV4-1 to TRBJ1-5; possibly TRBD1 for D (5 bases). The sequence was obtained from a human donor with classical Hodgkin lymphoma. Sequencing used peripheral blood mononuclear cells (PBMCs), obtained before the fourth cycle of nivolumab. DNA of the CDR3: TGCGCCAGCAGCCAAGTCGGGGGGAATCAGCCCCAGCATTTT. Amino acids: CASSQVGGNQPQHF.